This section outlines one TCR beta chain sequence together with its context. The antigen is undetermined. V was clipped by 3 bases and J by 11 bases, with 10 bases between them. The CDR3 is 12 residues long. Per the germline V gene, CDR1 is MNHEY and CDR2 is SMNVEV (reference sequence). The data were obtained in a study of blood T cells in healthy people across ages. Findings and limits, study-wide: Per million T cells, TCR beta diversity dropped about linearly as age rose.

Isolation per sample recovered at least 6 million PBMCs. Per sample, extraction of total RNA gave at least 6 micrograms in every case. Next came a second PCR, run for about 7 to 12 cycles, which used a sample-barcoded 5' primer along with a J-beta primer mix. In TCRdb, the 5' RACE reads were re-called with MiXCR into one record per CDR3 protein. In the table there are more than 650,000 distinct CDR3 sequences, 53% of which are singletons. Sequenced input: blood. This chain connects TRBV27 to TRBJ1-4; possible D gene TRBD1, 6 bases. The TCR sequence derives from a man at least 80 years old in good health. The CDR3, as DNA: TGTGCCAGCAGTTTGAGGGGGGGGAAACTGTTTTTT. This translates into CASSLRGGKLFF.